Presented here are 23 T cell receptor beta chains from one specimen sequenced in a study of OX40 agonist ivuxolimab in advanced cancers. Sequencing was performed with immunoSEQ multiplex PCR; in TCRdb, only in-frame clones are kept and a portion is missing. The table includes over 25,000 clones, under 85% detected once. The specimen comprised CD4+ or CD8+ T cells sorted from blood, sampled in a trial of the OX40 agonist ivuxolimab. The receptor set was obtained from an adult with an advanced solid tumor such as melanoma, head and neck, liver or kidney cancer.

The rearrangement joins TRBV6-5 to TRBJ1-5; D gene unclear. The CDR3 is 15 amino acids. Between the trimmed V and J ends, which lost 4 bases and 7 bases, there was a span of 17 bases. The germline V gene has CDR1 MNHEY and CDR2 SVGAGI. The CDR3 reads CASSSDWNSGQPQHF. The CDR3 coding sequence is TGTGCCAGCAGTTCCGATTGGAATTCCGGGCAGCCCCAGCATTTT.

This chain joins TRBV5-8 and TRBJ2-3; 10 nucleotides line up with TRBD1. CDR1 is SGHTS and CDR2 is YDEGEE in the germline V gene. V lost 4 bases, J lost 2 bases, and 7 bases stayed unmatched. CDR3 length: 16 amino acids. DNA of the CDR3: TGTGCCAGCAGCCCTGGACAGGGGGGCCTCACAGATACGCAGTATTTT. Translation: CASSPGQGGLTDTQYF. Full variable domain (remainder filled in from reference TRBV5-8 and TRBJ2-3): EAGVTQSPTHLIKTRGQQATLRCSPISGHTSVYWYQQALGLGLQFLLWYDEGEERNRGNFPPRFSGRQFPNYSSELNVNALELEDSALYLCASSPGQGGLTDTQYFGPGTRLTVL.

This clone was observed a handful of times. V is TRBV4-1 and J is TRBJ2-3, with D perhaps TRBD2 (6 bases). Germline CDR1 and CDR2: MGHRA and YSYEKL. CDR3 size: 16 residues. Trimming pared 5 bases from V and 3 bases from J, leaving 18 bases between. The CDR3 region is CASSDGGGARTDTQYF. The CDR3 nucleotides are TGCGCCAGCAGCGACGGAGGAGGGGCTAGGACAGATACGCAGTATTTT.

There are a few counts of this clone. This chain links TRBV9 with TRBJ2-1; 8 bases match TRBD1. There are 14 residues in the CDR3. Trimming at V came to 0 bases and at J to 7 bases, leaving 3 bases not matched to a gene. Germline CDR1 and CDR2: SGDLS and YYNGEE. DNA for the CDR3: TGTGCCAGCAGCGTAGACAGGGGGAGGAATGAGCAGTTCTTC. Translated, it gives CASSVDRGRNEQFF.

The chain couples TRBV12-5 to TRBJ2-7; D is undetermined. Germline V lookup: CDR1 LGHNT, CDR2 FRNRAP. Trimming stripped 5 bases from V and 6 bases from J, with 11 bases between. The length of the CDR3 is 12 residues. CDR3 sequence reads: CASGMSLGEQYV. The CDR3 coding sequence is TGTGCTAGTGGTATGTCGTTGGGCGAGCAGTACGTC.

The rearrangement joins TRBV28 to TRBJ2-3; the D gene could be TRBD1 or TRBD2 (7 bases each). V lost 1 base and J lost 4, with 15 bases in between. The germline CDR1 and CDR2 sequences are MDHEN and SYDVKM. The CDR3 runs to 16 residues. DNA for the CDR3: TGTGCCAGCAGTTTATCGGGCAGGGGGGGCTCAGATACGCAGTATTTT. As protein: CASSLSGRGGSDTQYF.

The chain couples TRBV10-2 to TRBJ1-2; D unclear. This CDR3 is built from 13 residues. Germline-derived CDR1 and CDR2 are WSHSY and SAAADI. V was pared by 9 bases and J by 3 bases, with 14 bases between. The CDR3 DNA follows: TGCGCCAGTGGGCGGCTTTTGGACTATGGCTACACCTTC. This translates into CASGRLLDYGYTF.

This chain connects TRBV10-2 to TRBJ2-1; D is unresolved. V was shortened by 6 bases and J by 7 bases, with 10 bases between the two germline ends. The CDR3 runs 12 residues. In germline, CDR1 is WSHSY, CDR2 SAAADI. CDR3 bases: TGCGCCAGCAGGTTGGATGTGAATGAGCAGTTCTTC. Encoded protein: CASRLDVNEQFF.

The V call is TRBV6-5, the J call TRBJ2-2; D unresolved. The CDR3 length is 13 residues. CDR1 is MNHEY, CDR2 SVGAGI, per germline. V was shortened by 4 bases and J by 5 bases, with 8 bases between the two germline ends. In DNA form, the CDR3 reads TGTGCCAGCAGTTTTCCCGGGACCGGGGAGCTGTTTTTT. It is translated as CASSFPGTGELFF.

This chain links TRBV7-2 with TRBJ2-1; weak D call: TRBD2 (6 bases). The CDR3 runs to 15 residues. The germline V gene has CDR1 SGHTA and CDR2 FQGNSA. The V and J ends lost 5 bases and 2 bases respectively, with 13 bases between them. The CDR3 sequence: CASSPSVAAYNEQFF. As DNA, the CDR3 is TGTGCCAGCAGCCCTAGCGTGGCCGCCTACAATGAGCAGTTCTTC.

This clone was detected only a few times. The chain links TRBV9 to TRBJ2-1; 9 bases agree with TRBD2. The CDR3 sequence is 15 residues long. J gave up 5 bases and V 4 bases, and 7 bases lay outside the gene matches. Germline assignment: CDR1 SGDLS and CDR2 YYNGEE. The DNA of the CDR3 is TGTGCCAGCAGCTTATTAGCGGGGGCCGACAATGAGCAGTTCTTC. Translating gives CASSLLAGADNEQFF.

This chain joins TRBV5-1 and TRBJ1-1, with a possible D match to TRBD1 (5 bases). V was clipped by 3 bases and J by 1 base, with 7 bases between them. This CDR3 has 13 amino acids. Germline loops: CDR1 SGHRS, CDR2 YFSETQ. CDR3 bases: TGCGCCAGCAGCTCCAGGGCGAACACTGAAGCTTTCTTT. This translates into CASSSRANTEAFF.

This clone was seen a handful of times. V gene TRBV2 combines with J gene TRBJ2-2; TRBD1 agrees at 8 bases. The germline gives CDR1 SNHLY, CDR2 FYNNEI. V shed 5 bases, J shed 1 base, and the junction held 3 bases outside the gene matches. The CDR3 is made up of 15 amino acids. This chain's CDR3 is CASSNRGLNTGELFF. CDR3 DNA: TGTGCCAGCAGTAACAGGGGGTTGAACACCGGGGAGCTGTTTTTT.

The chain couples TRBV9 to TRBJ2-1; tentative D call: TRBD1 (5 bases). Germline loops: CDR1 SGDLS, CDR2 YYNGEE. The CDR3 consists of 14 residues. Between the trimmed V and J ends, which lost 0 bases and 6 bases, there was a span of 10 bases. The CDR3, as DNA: TGTGCCAGCAGCGTAGGGGGCGCGACCAATGAGCAGTTCTTC. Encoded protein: CASSVGGATNEQFF.

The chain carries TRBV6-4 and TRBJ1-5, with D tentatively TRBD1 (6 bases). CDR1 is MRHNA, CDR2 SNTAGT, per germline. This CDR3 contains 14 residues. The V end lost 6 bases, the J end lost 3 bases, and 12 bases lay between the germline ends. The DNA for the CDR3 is TGTGCCAGCAGAGCGAGGGGGGACAATCAGCCCCAGCATTTT. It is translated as CASRARGDNQPQHF.

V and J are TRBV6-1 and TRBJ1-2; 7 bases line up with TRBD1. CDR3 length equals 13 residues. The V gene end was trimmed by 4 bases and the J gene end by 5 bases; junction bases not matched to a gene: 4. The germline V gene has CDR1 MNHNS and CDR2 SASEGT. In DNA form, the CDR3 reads TGTGCCAGCAGTGTAAACAGGGGATATGGCTACACCTTC. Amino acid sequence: CASSVNRGYGYTF.

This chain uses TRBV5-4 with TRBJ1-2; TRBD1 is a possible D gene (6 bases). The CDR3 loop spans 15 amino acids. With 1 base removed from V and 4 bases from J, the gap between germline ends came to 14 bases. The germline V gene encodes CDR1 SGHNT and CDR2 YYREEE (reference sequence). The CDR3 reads CASSLPGGLLYGYTF. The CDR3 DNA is TGTGCCAGCAGCTTGCCGGGGGGCCTACTCTATGGCTACACCTTC.

The DNA of the CDR3 is TGTGCCACCAGCAGAGAGACGGCCGCCTATGGCTACACCTTC. Translating it yields CATSRETAAYGYTF. The chain is built from TRBV15 and TRBJ1-2; D is undetermined. This CDR3 region has 14 residues. CDR1 and CDR2 (germline): LNHNV, YYDKDF (reference sequence). V lost 0 bases, J lost 4 bases, and 9 bases lay in between.

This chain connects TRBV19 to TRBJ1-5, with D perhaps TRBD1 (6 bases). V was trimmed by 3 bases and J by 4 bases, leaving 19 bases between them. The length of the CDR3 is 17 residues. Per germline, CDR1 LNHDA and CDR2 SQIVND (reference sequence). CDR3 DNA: TGTGCCAGTAGTATCGCCGGCCACAGGGAGAGAAATCAGCCCCAGCATTTT. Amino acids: CASSIAGHRERNQPQHF.

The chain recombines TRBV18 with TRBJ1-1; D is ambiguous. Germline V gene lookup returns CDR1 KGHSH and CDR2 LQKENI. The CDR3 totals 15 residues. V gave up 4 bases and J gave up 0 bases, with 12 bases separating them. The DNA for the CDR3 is TGTGCCAGCTCACAACTGACCGTTATGAACACTGAAGCTTTCTTT. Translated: CASSQLTVMNTEAFF.

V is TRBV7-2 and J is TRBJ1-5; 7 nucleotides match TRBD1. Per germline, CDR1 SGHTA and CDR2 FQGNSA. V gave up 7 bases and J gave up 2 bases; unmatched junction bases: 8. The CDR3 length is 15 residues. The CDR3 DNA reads TGTGCCAGCAACCCAGGGGGGGCTCGCAATCAGCCCCAGCATTTT. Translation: CASNPGGARNQPQHF.

The CDR3 bases are TGTGCCAGCAGCTTAAAGCGGGAGGCTTTCTTT. Protein product: CASSLKREAFF. V is TRBV7-2 and J is TRBJ1-1; D call uncertain. This CDR3 comprises 11 residues. Germline lookup yields CDR1 SGHTA and CDR2 FQGNSA. Trimming took 2 bases from V and 11 from J, leaving 9 bases between them.

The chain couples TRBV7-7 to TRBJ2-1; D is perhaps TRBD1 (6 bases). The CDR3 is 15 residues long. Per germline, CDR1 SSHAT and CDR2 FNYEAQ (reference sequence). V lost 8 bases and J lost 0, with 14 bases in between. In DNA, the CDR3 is TGTGCCAGCGCACCACAGGGTTTCTCCTACAATGAGCAGTTCTTC. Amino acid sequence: CASAPQGFSYNEQFF.